The 22 T cell receptor beta chains below were found in one sample sequenced in a study of T cell changes during pregnancy in multiple sclerosis. Libraries were prepared by immunoSEQ multiplex PCR; TCRdb keeps only in-frame clonotypes and omits some of them. This table holds 65,000 to 85,000 clones, roughly 91% found once. Sequenced material: CD4+ T cells from peripheral blood mononuclear cells, taken after pregnancy. Every receptor here comes from a female donor with multiple sclerosis, enrolled in a pregnancy study.

This chain uses TRBV27 with TRBJ1-1; 8 bases agree with TRBD1. Germline CDR1 MNHEY, CDR2 SMNVEV (reference sequence). This CDR3 spans 14 amino acids. Trimming took 8 bases from V and 4 from J; bases not matched to a gene: 9. Here the CDR3 DNA reads TGTGCCAGCGGGCTTCGACAGGGGAGCACTGAAGCTTTCTTT. Residues: CASGLRQGSTEAFF.

This rearrangement joins TRBV19 to TRBJ1-5; perhaps TRBD1 as D (6 bases). Looked up from germline, CDR1 is LNHDA and CDR2 is SQIVND (reference sequence). The ends were cut back, 6 bases at V and 3 bases at J, with 15 bases in the middle. CDR3 length equals 15 residues. DNA of the CDR3: TGTGCCAGTAGCCCAACAGGGATGGCCAATCAGCCCCAGCATTTT. Translated: CASSPTGMANQPQHF.

V gene TRBV5-1 combines with J gene TRBJ2-5; 8 bases map to TRBD2. The CDR3 has 14 amino acids. J lost 5 bases, V lost 4 bases, and 7 bases had no gene match. Germline CDR1 SGHRS, CDR2 YFSETQ. The CDR3 here is CASSLGLDGETQYF. DNA of the CDR3: TGCGCCAGCAGCCTGGGACTAGACGGCGAGACCCAGTACTTC.

This clone was detected only a few times. The rearrangement joins TRBV10-3 to TRBJ1-6; D might be TRBD1 (5 bases). CDR3 length: 14 residues. The ends were cut back, 3 bases at V and 10 bases at J, with 13 bases in the middle. Germline loops: CDR1 ENHRY, CDR2 SYGVKD. CDR3 loop: CAISEGHTESPLHF. Here the CDR3 DNA reads TGTGCCATCAGTGAAGGACATACGGAATCACCCCTCCACTTT.

The CDR3 region has the DNA TGTGCCAGCAGCCCCGGACTAGCGGGAGTTCTTAAGCAGTTCTTC. This sequence encodes CASSPGLAGVLKQFF. This chain joins TRBV28 and TRBJ2-1; 13 bases line up with TRBD2. With V trimmed by 6 bases and J by 11 bases, 10 bases remained unmatched. The CDR3 is 15 residues long. In germline, CDR1 is MDHEN, CDR2 SYDVKM. Using reference TRBV28 and TRBJ2-1 for the parts outside the CDR3, the full variable domain is DVKVTQSSRYLVKRTGEKVFLECVQDMDHENMFWYRQDPGLGLRLIYFSYDVKMKEKGDIPEGYSVSREKKERFSLILESASTNQTSMYLCASSPGLAGVLKQFFGPGTRLTVL.

This clone was counted a few times. This sequence joins TRBV28 and TRBJ1-3; TRBD1 matches 8 bases. V gave up 5 bases and J gave up 0 bases; unmatched junction bases: 15. CDR1 and CDR2 from the germline V gene are MDHEN and SYDVKM. The CDR3 extends over 19 amino acids. The CDR3 here is CASSPIPGTGDPSGNTIYF. The CDR3 region has the DNA TGTGCCAGCAGTCCAATACCCGGGACAGGAGACCCCTCTGGAAACACCATATATTTT.

The V and J genes are TRBV19 and TRBJ2-5, with 8 positions matching TRBD2. This CDR3 comprises 16 residues. V lost 1 base, J lost 2 bases, and 6 bases stayed unmatched. Germline-derived CDR1 and CDR2 are LNHDA and SQIVND (reference sequence). CDR3 sequence reads: CASSIVGAGAQETQYF. The CDR3 nucleotides are TGTGCCAGTAGTATAGTGGGAGCGGGGGCTCAAGAGACCCAGTACTTC.

This chain links TRBV20-1 with TRBJ2-3; D is undetermined. CDR3 length: 11 residues. The germline V gene encodes CDR1 DFQATT and CDR2 SNEGSKA (reference sequence). Trimming removed 2 bases at V and 7 bases at J, with 7 bases between. CDR3 in DNA: TGCAGTGCTAGAACTACCCATACGCAGTATTTT. Translated, it gives CSARTTHTQYF.

The rearrangement uses TRBV4-2 and TRBJ2-3; D uncertain. Per the germline V gene, CDR1 is LGHNA and CDR2 is YNFKEQ. With 1 base removed from V and 2 bases from J, the gap between germline ends came to 13 bases. The CDR3 is made up of 16 amino acids. CDR3 sequence (DNA): TGTGCCAGCAGCCAAGGGGCTACGCTTCCCACAGATACGCAGTATTTT. It translates to CASSQGATLPTDTQYF.

This rearrangement joins TRBV2 to TRBJ2-7; D is unresolved. V lost 8 bases to trimming and J lost 3 bases, with 8 bases between them. The CDR3 covers 11 residues. CDR1 is SNHLY and CDR2 is FYNNEI in the germline V gene. The chain's CDR3 is CASRLIYEQYF. CDR3 DNA: TGTGCCAGCCGACTTATCTACGAGCAGTACTTC.

The chain carries TRBV6-1 and TRBJ2-1, with TRBD2 matching over 11 bases. The CDR3 sequence is 20 residues long. Trimming cost V 4 bases and J 0 bases; bases outside gene matches: 14. Germline CDR1 reads MNHNS; CDR2 reads SASEGT. CDR3 sequence reads: CASSVNPGTSGPSSYNEQFF. The CDR3 DNA is TGTGCCAGCAGTGTAAATCCCGGGACTAGCGGTCCCAGCTCCTACAATGAGCAGTTCTTC.

V and J are TRBV5-1 and TRBJ1-2, with unresolved D. Germline assignment: CDR1 SGHRS and CDR2 YFSETQ. Between the trimmed V and J ends, which lost 3 bases and 0 bases, there was a span of 12 bases. CDR3 length: 15 residues. CDR3 amino acids: CASSSRWQANYGYTF. CDR3 nucleotides: TGCGCCAGCAGCTCCCGCTGGCAGGCTAACTATGGCTACACCTTC.

The chain uses TRBV5-1 and TRBJ1-4; 11 nucleotides agree with TRBD1. V gave up 3 bases and J gave up 7 bases; unmatched junction bases: 5. Looked up from germline, CDR1 is SGHRS and CDR2 is YFSETQ. The length of the CDR3 is 15 residues. CDR3 coding DNA: TGCGCCAGCAGCTCGGCCGGGACAGGGGGTGAAAAACTGTTTTTT. Its protein is CASSSAGTGGEKLFF.

The chain carries TRBV11-2 and TRBJ1-2; D uncertain. The CDR3 sequence is 12 residues long. Trimming took 6 bases from V and 2 from J, leaving 7 bases between them. Germline assignment: CDR1 SGHAT and CDR2 FQNNGV. CDR3 region: CASSNINYGYTF. The CDR3 DNA follows: TGTGCCAGCAGTAACATCAACTATGGCTACACCTTC.

This clone has only a few counts. This chain joins TRBV10-3 and TRBJ1-5; 9 bases line up with TRBD1. CDR3 length: 17 amino acids. From germline, CDR1 is ENHRY and CDR2 SYGVKD. V lost 5 bases, J lost 4 bases, and 12 bases stayed unmatched. CDR3 sequence: CAISSSAGQGMNQPQHF. CDR3 nucleotide sequence: TGTGCCATCAGTTCCTCGGCAGGACAGGGGATGAATCAGCCCCAGCATTTT.

This chain connects TRBV2 to TRBJ2-1; TRBD1 might be the D (6 bases). Trimming took 3 bases from V and 1 from J, leaving 10 bases between them. Germline V CDR1 and CDR2: SNHLY, FYNNEI. The CDR3 contains 15 residues. In DNA form, the CDR3 reads TGTGCCAGCAGTGAGGGGCAGGGGTCCTACAATGAGCAGTTCTTC. Translating gives CASSEGQGSYNEQFF.

The chain carries TRBV19 and TRBJ1-4; no reliable D call. Per the germline V gene, CDR1 is LNHDA and CDR2 is SQIVND (reference sequence). The length of the CDR3 is 15 residues. V gave up 5 bases and J gave up 15 bases, with 25 bases separating them. The CDR3 is CASSRPAPGLSGMFF. For the CDR3, the DNA is TGTGCCAGTAGTCGACCTGCCCCCGGACTCTCAGGAATGTTTTTT.

The V gene is TRBV7-9, the J gene TRBJ2-1; TRBD2 matches at 9 bases. The germline V gene has CDR1 SEHNR and CDR2 FQNEAQ (reference sequence). This CDR3 spans 16 amino acids. V lost 1 base, J lost 0 bases, and 1 base stayed unmatched. The CDR3 DNA sequence: TGTGCCAGCAGCTTAGGACTAGCGGCCTCCTACAATGAGCAGTTCTTC. As protein: CASSLGLAASYNEQFF.

This chain uses TRBV9 with TRBJ2-1; 7 bases are a match to TRBD1. Germline loops: CDR1 SGDLS, CDR2 YYNGEE. This CDR3 comprises 15 residues. V dropped 4 bases and J dropped 1; count of bases not matched to a gene: 5. The CDR3 nucleotides are TGTGCCAGCAGCCACGGGACAGCTTCCTACAATGAGCAGTTCTTC. Amino acids: CASSHGTASYNEQFF.

The rearrangement uses TRBV6-5 and TRBJ1-3, with 7 bases fitting TRBD1. Germline-derived CDR1 and CDR2 are MNHEY and SVGAGI. This CDR3 is built from 15 residues. V shed 5 bases and J 1 base; nucleotides not matched to a gene: 5. The chain's CDR3 is CASSGGTASGNTIYF. For the CDR3, the DNA is TGTGCCAGCAGTGGCGGGACAGCGTCTGGAAACACCATATATTTT.

The V gene is TRBV4-1, the J gene TRBJ2-1, with 11 bases fitting TRBD2. There are 15 residues in the CDR3. Germline lookup yields CDR1 MGHRA and CDR2 YSYEKL. The V and J ends lost 4 bases and 8 bases, in that order; junction bases with no gene match: 7. The CDR3 nucleotides read TGCGCCAGCAGCCCGGGACTAGCGGTTCACCATGAGCAGTTCTTC. As protein: CASSPGLAVHHEQFF.

The chain links TRBV29-1 to TRBJ2-3, with TRBD1 matching over 7 bases. The ends lost 6 bases at V and 2 bases at J; junction bases unmatched: 5. The CDR3 spans 13 residues. Germline CDR1 and CDR2: SQVTM and ANQGSEA. CDR3 loop: CSVRDSPTDTQYF. The CDR3 DNA follows: TGCAGCGTCCGGGACAGCCCCACAGATACGCAGTATTTT.